This T cell receptor beta chain was obtained from a study of blood T cells in healthy people across ages. General observations from the study: It was the long-lived donors that had more naive CD4+ cells and higher diversity than aged donors.

The germline CDR1 and CDR2 sequences are MGHDK and SYGVNS. The CDR3 is made up of 15 amino acids. The ends lost 2 bases at V and 7 bases at J; junction bases unmatched: 10. At least 7 million PBMCs were isolated per sample. Each sample yielded at least 5 micrograms of PBMC total RNA. Sample-barcoded 5' priming and a J-beta primer mix drove a second PCR of about 7 to 11 cycles. TCRdb used MiXCR to reprocess the 5' RACE reads, holding one entry per CDR3 protein. The sample contains 380,000 or so distinct CDR3 sequences, approximately 47% of which appear only once. Comments on this clonotype: What it recognizes is unknown.

The V gene is TRBV25-1, the J gene TRBJ1-2; the match to TRBD1 covers 7 bases. The sample consisted of blood. The clonotype comes from a man aged 55 to 70 in good health. The CDR3 loop is CASSERGRQGGGYTF. CDR3 DNA sequence: TGTGCCAGCAGTGAACGGGGTCGACAGGGCGGTGGCTACACCTTC.